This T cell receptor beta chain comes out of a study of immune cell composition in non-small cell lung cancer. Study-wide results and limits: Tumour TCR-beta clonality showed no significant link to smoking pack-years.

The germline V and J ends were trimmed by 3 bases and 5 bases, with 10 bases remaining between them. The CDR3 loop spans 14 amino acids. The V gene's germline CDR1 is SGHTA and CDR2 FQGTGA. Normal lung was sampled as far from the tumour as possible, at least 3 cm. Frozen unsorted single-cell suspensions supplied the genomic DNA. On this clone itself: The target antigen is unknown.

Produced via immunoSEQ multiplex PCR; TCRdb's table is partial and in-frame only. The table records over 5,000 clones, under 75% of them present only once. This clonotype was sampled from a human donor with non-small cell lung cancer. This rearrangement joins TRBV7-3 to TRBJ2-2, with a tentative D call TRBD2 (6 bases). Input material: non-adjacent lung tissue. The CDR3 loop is CASSFLGGTGELFF. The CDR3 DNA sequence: TGTGCCAGCAGCTTCCTCGGGGGTACCGGGGAGCTGTTTTTT.